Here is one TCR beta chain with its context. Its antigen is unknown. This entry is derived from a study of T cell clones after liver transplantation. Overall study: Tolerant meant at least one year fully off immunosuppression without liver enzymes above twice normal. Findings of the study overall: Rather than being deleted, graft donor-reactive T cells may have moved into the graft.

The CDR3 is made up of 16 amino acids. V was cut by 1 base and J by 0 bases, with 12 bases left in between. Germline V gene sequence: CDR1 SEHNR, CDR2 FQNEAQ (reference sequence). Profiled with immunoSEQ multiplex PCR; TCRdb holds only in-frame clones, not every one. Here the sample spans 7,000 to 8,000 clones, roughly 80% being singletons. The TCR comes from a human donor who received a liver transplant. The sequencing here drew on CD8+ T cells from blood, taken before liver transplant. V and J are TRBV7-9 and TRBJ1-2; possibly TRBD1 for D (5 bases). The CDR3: CASSLESQGSNYGYTF. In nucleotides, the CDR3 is TGTGCCAGCAGCTTAGAGTCTCAGGGATCTAACTATGGCTACACCTTC.